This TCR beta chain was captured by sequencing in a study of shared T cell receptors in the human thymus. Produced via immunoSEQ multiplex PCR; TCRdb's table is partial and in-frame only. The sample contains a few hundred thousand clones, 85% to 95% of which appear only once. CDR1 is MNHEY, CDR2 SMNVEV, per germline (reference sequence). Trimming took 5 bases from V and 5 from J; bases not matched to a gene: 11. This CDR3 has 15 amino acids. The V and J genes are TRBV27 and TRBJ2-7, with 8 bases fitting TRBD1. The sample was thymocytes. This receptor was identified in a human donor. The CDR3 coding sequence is TGTGCCAGCAGTGGGACAGGATACCCGCCTGACGAGCAGTACTTC. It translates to CASSGTGYPPDEQYF.